This T cell receptor beta chain is drawn from a study of identical twins. TCRdb redid the calling of the 5' RACE reads with MiXCR, one entry per CDR3 protein. Of 450,000 to 600,000 distinct CDR3 sequences listed, under 25% are singletons. The germline CDR1 and CDR2 sequences are MNHNS and SASEGT. The CDR3 has 14 amino acids. The V gene end was trimmed by 2 bases and the J gene end by 3 bases; junction bases not matched to a gene: 0. This clonotype turned up a few times. No antigen is known for it. Study results and limitations: Zero-insertion analyses might be partly confounded by invariant T cells like MAIT and iNKT. Twins showed weaker excess sharing in their beta out-of-frame sequences.

The sample was also linked to a second study, of yellow fever vaccine responses in identical twins.

The sequenced sample was CD4+ T cells sorted from blood. The chain combines TRBV6-1 with TRBJ2-2, with 7 positions matching TRBD1. This clonotype originated in a woman younger than 30 in good health. The DNA for the CDR3 is TGTGCCAGCAGTGAACAGGGGGACACCGGGGAGCTGTTTTTT. This codes for CASSEQGDTGELFF.